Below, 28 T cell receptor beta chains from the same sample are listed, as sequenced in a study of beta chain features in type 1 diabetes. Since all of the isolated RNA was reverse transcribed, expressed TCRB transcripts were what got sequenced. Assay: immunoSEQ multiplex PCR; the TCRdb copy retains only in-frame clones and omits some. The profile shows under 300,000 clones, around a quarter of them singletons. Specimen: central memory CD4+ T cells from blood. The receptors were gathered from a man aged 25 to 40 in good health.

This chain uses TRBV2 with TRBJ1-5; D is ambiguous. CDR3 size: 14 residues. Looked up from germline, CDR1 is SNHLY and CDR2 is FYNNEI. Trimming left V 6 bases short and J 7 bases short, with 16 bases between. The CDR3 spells CASRGQMGFQPQHF. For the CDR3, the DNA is TGTGCCAGCAGGGGCCAGATGGGGTTCCAGCCCCAGCATTTT.

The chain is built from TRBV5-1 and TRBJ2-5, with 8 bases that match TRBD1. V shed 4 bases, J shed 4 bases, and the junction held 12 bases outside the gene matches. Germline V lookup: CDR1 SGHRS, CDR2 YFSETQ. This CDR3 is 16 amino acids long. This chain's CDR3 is CASSERGQGRGETQYF. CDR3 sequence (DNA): TGCGCCAGCAGCGAGAGAGGACAGGGTAGAGGAGAGACCCAGTACTTC.

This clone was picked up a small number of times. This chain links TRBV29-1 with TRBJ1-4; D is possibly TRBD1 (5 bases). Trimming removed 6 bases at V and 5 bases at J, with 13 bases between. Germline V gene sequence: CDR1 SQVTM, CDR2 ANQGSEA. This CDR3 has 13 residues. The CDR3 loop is CSVADRPNEKLFF. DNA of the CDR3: TGCAGCGTCGCCGACAGACCCAATGAAAAACTGTTTTTT.

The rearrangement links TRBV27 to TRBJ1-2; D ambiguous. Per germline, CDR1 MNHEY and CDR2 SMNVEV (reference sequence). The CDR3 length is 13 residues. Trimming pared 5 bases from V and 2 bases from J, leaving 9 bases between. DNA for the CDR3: TGTGCCAGCAGTCGGGATACGAACTATGGCTACACCTTC. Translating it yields CASSRDTNYGYTF.

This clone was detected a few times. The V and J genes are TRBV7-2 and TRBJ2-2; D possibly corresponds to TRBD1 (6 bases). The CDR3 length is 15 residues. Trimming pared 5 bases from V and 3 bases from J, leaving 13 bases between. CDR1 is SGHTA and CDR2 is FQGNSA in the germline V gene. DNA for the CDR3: TGTGCCAGCAGCCCTGGGGGCGGTTACACCGGGGAGCTGTTTTTT. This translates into CASSPGGGYTGELFF.

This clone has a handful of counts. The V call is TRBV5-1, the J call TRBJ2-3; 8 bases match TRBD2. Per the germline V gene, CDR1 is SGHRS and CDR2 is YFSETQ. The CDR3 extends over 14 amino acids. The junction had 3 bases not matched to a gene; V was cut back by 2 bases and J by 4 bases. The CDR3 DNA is TGCGCCAGCAGCTTCCCTAGCGGGCCAGATACGCAGTATTTT. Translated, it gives CASSFPSGPDTQYF.

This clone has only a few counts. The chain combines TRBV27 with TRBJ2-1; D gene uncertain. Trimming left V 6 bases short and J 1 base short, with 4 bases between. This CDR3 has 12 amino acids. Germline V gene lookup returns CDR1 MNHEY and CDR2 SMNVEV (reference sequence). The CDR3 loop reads CASRTSYNEQFF. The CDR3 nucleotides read TGTGCCAGCAGAACTTCCTACAATGAGCAGTTCTTC.

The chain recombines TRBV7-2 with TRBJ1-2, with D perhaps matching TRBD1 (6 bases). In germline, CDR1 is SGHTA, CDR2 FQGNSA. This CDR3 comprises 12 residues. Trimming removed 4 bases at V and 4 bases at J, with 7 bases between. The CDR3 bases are TGTGCCAGCAGCTCGACAGGCTATGGCTACACCTTC. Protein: CASSSTGYGYTF.

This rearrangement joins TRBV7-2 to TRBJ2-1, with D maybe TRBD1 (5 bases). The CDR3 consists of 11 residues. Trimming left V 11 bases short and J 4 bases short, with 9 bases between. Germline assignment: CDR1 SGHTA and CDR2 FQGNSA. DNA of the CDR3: TGTGCCTCAGGGTTTTACAATGAGCAGTTCTTC. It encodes CASGFYNEQFF.

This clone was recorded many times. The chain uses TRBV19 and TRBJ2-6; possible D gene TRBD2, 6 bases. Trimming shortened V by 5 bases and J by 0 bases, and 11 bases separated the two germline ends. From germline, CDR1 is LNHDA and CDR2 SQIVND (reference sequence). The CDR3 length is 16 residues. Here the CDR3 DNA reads TGTGCCAGTAGTCGACTAGGAGACTCTGGGGCCAACGTCCTGACTTTC. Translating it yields CASSRLGDSGANVLTF.

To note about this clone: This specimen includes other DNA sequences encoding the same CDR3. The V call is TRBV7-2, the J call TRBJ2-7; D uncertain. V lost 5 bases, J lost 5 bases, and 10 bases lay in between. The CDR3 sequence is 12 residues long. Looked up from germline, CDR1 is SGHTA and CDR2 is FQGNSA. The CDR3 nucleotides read TGTGCCAGCAGCCCCGACCGGCACGAGCAGTACTTC. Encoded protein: CASSPDRHEQYF.

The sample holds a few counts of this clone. The CDR3 sequence: CASSWRLQHF. CDR3 bases: TGTGCCAGCAGCTGGAGGCTCCAGCATTTT. The chain recombines TRBV25-1 with TRBJ1-5, with D uncertain. Germline V lookup: CDR1 MGHDK, CDR2 SYGVNS. Trimming removed 6 bases at V and 12 bases at J, with 9 bases between. CDR3 length: 10 residues.

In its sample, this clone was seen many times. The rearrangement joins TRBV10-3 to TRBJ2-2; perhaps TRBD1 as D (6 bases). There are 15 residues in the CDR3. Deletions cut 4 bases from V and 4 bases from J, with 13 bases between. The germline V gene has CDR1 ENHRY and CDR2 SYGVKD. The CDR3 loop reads CAISVGRGSTGELFF. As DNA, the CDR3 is TGTGCCATCAGTGTCGGCAGGGGCAGCACCGGGGAGCTGTTTTTT.

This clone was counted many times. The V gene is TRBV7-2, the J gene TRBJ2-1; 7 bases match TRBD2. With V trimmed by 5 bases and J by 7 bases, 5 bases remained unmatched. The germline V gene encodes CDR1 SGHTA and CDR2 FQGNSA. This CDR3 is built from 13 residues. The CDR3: CASSQSGANEQFF. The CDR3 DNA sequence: TGTGCCAGCAGCCAGAGCGGGGCGAATGAGCAGTTCTTC.

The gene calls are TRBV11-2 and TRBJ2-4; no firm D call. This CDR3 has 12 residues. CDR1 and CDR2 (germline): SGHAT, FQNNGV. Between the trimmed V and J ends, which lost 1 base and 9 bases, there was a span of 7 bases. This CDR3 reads CASSLVDFIQYF. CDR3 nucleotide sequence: TGTGCCAGCAGCTTAGTAGACTTCATTCAGTACTTC.

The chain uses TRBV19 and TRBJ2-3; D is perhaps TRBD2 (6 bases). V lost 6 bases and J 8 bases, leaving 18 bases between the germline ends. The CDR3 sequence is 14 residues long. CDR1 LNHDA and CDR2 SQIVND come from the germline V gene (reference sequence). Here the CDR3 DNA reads TGTGCCAGTAGCGAGACGGGGGACGGGGCTACGCAGTATTTT. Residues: CASSETGDGATQYF.

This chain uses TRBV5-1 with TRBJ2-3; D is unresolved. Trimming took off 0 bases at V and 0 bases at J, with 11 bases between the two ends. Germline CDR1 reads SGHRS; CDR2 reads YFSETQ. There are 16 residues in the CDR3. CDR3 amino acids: CASSLASSSSTDTQYF. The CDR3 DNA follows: TGCGCCAGCAGCTTGGCCTCCAGCTCCAGCACAGATACGCAGTATTTT.

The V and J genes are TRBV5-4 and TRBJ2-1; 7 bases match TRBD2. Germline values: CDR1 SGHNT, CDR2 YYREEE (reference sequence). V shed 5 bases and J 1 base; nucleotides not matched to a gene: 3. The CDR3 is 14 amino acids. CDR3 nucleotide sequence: TGTGCCAGCAGTGGACTAGGATCCTACAATGAGCAGTTCTTC. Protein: CASSGLGSYNEQFF.

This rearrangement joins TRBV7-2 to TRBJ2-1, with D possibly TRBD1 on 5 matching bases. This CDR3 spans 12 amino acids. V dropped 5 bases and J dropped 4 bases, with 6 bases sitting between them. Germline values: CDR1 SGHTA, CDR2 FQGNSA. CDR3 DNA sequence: TGTGCCAGCAGCCGACAGTACAATGAGCAGTTCTTC. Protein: CASSRQYNEQFF. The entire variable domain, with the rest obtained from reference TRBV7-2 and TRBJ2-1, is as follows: GAGVSQSPSNKVTEKGKDVELRCDPISGHTALYWYRQSLGQGLEFLIYFQGNSAPDKSGLPSDRFSAERTGGSVSTLTIQRTQQEDSAVYLCASSRQYNEQFFGPGTRLTVL.

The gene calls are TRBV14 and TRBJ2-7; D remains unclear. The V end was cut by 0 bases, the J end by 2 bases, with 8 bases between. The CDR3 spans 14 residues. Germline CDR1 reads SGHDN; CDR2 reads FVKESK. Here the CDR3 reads CASSQDLVTYEQYF. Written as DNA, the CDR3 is TGTGCCAGCAGCCAAGATCTAGTCACCTACGAGCAGTACTTC.

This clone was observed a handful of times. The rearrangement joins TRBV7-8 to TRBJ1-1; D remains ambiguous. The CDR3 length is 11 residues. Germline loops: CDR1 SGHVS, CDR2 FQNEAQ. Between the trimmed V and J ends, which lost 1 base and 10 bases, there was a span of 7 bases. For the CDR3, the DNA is TGTGCCAGCAGCTTAGGCCTTGGAGCTTTCTTT. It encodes CASSLGLGAFF.

The CDR3 sequence: CASSPNAGQGASDTQYF. In DNA, the CDR3 is TGTGCCAGCAGCCCCAACGCTGGACAGGGGGCGTCGGATACGCAGTATTTT. V gene TRBV5-4 combines with J gene TRBJ2-3, with 11 bases matching TRBD1. The CDR3 is made up of 17 amino acids. CDR1 SGHNT and CDR2 YYREEE come from the germline V gene (reference sequence). V shed 4 bases, J shed 6 bases, and the junction held 13 bases outside the gene matches.

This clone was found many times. The DNA of the CDR3 is TGTGCCAGCAGCACTTGGGACAGGAAGACCCAGTACTTC. Residues: CASSTWDRKTQYF. The chain carries TRBV7-9 and TRBJ2-5, with 8 bases that match TRBD1. With V trimmed by 5 bases and J by 6 bases, 5 bases remained unmatched. The CDR3 spans 13 residues. Germline V CDR1 and CDR2: SEHNR, FQNEAQ (reference sequence).

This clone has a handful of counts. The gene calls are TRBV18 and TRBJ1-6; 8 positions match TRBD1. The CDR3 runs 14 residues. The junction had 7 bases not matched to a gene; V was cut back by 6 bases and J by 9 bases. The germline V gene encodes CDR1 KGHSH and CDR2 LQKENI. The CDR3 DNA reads TGTGCCAGCTCCCCCGGGACAGGCTCTTCACCCCTCCACTTT. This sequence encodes CASSPGTGSSPLHF.

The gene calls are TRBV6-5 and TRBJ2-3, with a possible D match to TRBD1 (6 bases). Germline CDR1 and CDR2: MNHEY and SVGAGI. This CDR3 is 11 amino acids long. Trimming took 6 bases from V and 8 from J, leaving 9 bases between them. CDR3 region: CASSLQGTQYF. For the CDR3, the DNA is TGTGCCAGCAGCCTACAGGGTACGCAGTATTTT.

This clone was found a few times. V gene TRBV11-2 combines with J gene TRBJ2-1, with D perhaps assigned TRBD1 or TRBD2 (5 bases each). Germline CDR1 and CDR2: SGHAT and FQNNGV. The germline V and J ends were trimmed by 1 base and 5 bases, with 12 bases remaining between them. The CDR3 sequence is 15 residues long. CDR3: CASSLGDLNHNEQFF. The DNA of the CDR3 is TGTGCCAGCAGCTTAGGGGACCTTAACCACAATGAGCAGTTCTTC.

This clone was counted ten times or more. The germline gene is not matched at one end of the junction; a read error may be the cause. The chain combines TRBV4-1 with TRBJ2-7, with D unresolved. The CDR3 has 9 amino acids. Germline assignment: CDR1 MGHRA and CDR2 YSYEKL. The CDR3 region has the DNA TGCGCCAGCAGCCCGAACTCAATCTTC. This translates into CASSPNSIF.

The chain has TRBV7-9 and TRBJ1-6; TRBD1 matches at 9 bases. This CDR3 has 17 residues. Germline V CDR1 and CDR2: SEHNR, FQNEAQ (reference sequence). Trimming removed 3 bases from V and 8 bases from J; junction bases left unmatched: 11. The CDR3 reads CASSLRLDRGGDSPLHF. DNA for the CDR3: TGTGCCAGCAGCTTGCGCCTGGACAGGGGAGGTGATTCACCCCTCCACTTT.